Included here is one T cell receptor (beta chain) sequence, with context. Patients were ruled out by autoimmune disease history or systemic immunosuppression. With baseline, cycle 4 day 1, and cycle 7 day 1 as timepoints, blood was sampled. The sample belongs to a study of OX40 agonist ivuxolimab in advanced cancers. As for the study in general: Each patient was given ivuxolimab into a vein every 2 weeks, at 0.01 to 10 mg/kg. Patients treated during dose escalation were battling hepatocellular carcinoma, melanoma, renal cell or head and neck cancer.

The CDR3 sequence is 15 residues long. Germline CDR1 SGHAT, CDR2 FQDESV (reference sequence). Trimming took 1 base from V and 8 from J, leaving 15 bases between them. TCRdb keeps only in-frame clones here, not all; method: immunoSEQ multiplex PCR. The sample lists 20,000 to 25,000 clones; more than 75% were seen once. The sequenced sample was CD4+ or CD8+ T cells sorted from blood, obtained in a trial of the OX40 agonist ivuxolimab. The sequence derives from an adult with an advanced solid tumor such as melanoma, head and neck, liver or kidney cancer. This chain joins TRBV11-1 and TRBJ2-1; possibly TRBD2 for D (6 bases). The CDR3 sequence is CASSLGDFGGDEQFF. Here the CDR3 DNA reads TGTGCCAGCAGCTTAGGAGACTTCGGAGGGGATGAGCAGTTCTTC.